The sequence of this T cell receptor (beta chain) was determined in a study of graft-versus-host responses after intestinal transplantation. Across the whole study: Recipients were all induced with anti-thymocyte globulin, then given tacrolimus and steroids for approximately 3 years.

TCRdb's copy holds only in-frame clones and misses some; the assay was immunoSEQ multiplex PCR. The sample has about 150,000 clones, about nine tenths seen once. The V end lost 6 bases, the J end lost 8 bases, and 27 bases lay between the germline ends. Germline values: CDR1 MDHEN, CDR2 SYDVKM. The CDR3 contains 17 residues. In regard to this clone: Its specificity is not known.

Sequenced material: unstimulated CD4+ T cells sorted from spleen or lymph node cells, taken before intestinal transplant. The genes are TRBV28 and TRBJ2-3; no clear D gene. The origin of this receptor is a human donor who received an intestinal transplant. The CDR3 DNA sequence: TGTGCCAGCAGCCCGGACCTTGTCAGCCGTGCGGTTGGTACGCAGTATTTT. This codes for CASSPDLVSRAVGTQYF. Full variable domain (missing parts from reference TRBV28 and TRBJ2-3): DVKVTQSSRYLVKRTGEKVFLECVQDMDHENMFWYRQDPGLGLRLIYFSYDVKMKEKGDIPEGYSVSREKKERFSLILESASTNQTSMYLCASSPDLVSRAVGTQYFGPGTRLTVL.